This T cell receptor beta chain was recovered during a study of T cell responses to AZD1222 COVID-19 vaccine. As for the study in general: Both about-4-week and about-12-week second-dose recipients were combined.

Sequencing was performed with immunoSEQ multiplex PCR; in TCRdb, only in-frame clones are kept and a portion is missing. The sample shows 140,000 to 150,000 clones, over 90% of them seen only once. With respect to this clone: What it binds is not known.

Study-wide results and caveats: Possibly, clonal diversity was underestimated; donors were largely white British and included more females.

Trimming stripped 0 bases from V and 0 bases from J, with 9 bases between. The germline V gene has CDR1 SGHTA and CDR2 FQGNSA. The CDR3 runs 16 residues. The chain uses TRBV7-2 and TRBJ1-3; no firm D call. The receptor was derived from an adult in good health. The material was peripheral blood, obtained on day 0 of AZD1222 vaccination. The CDR3 bases are TGTGCCAGCAGCTTAGCACTTACAGCCTCTGGAAACACCATATATTTT. It specifies CASSLALTASGNTIYF.